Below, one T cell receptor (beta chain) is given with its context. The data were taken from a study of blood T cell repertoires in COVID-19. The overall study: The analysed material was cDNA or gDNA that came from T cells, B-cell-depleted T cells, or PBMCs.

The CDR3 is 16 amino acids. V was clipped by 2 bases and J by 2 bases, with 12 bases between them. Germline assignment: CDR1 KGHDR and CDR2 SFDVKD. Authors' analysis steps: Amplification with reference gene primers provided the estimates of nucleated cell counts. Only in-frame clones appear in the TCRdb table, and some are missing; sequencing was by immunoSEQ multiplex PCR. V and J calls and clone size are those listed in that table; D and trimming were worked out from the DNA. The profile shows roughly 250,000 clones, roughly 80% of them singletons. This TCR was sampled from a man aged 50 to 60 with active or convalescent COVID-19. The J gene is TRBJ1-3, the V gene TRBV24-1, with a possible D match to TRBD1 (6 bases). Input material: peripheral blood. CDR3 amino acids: CATSDYNGTPGNTIYF. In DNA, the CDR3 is TGTGCCACCAGTGATTACAACGGGACACCTGGAAACACCATATATTTT.